These 4 T cell receptor beta chains were all obtained from the same sample, sequenced in a study of beta chain features in type 1 diabetes. Study results and caveats: TCRB CDR3s were moderately but significantly shorter in Type 1 diabetes patients in all four CD4+ subsets.

Which antigens these TCRs recognize remains unknown. Expressed TCRB transcripts were sequenced because the entire RNA isolate underwent reverse transcription. The method was immunoSEQ multiplex PCR; TCRdb's version includes in-frame clones alone and lacks a portion of them. The sample carries some 700,000 clones, 13% recorded once. Specimen: naive CD4+ T cells from blood. These receptors originate from a man aged 18 to 35 with type 1 diabetes.

This rearrangement joins TRBV5-4 to TRBJ1-1; 7 bases map to TRBD1. Germline CDR1 is SGHNT and CDR2 is YYREEE (reference sequence). CDR3 size: 13 residues. V lost 2 bases to trimming and J lost 10 bases; unmatched junction nucleotides: 8. The CDR3, as DNA: TGTGCCAGCAGCTTCGCGGACTCAGGGGGAGCTTTCTTT. Translation: CASSFADSGGAFF.

This clone has a handful of counts. This sequence joins TRBV27 and TRBJ1-5; possible D gene TRBD1, 5 bases. The V end was cut by 1 base, the J end by 0 bases, with 7 bases between. The germline CDR1 and CDR2 sequences are MNHEY and SMNVEV (reference sequence). The CDR3 is 15 amino acids. CDR3 sequence (DNA): TGTGCCAGCAGTTTATACGGGGCTAGCAATCAGCCCCAGCATTTT. Its protein product is CASSLYGASNQPQHF.

This clone was seen a handful of times. The rearrangement uses TRBV6-1 and TRBJ1-5, with 7 positions matching TRBD1. This CDR3 spans 15 amino acids. In germline, CDR1 is MNHNS, CDR2 SASEGT. After removal of 4 bases from V and 1 base from J, the junction contained 4 bases not matched to a gene. As DNA, the CDR3 is TGTGCCAGCAGTGGAATACAGGGGAGCAATCAGCCCCAGCATTTT. Amino acids: CASSGIQGSNQPQHF.

This rearrangement joins TRBV7-9 to TRBJ2-3; 10 nucleotides line up with TRBD1. The length of the CDR3 is 16 residues. With V trimmed by 5 bases and J by 1 base, 6 bases remained unmatched. Germline CDR1 SEHNR, CDR2 FQNEAQ (reference sequence). CDR3: CASSVLGTGGTDTQYF. CDR3 DNA sequence: TGTGCCAGCAGCGTTTTGGGGACAGGGGGCACAGATACGCAGTATTTT.